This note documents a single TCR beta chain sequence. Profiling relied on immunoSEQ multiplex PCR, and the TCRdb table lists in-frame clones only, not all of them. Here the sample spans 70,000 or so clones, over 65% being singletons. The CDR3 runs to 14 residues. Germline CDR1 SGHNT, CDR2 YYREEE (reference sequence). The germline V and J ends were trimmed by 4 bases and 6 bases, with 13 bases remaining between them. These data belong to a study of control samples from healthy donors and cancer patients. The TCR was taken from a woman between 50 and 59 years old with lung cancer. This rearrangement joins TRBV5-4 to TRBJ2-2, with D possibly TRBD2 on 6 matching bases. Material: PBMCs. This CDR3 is CASSDPWGAGELFF. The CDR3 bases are TGTGCCAGCAGCGACCCTTGGGGGGCCGGGGAGCTGTTTTTT.